In its sample, the clone carrying this TCR beta chain was seen once. The CDR3 is 14 amino acids. With V trimmed by 6 bases and J by 6 bases, 4 bases remained unmatched. CDR1 is SGHTA and CDR2 is FQGTGA in the germline V gene. The repertoire was sequenced with immunoSEQ multiplex PCR; TCRdb's copy has only in-frame clones and lacks some. The table records 91,000 or so clones, about 95% of them present only once. The entry originates in a study of technical replicates of blood from a few donors. The sequenced sample was T cells isolated from PBMCs. This sequence was found in a human donor in good health. J is TRBJ2-1 and V is TRBV7-3; 11 nucleotides align to TRBD1. The CDR3 region is CASSAGTGGNEQFF. In DNA form, the CDR3 reads TGTGCCAGCAGTGCCGGGACAGGGGGCAATGAGCAGTTCTTC. Full variable domain (outside the CDR3, taken from reference TRBV7-3 and TRBJ2-1): GAGVSQTPSNKVTEKGKYVELRCDPISGHTALYWYRQSLGQGPEFLIYFQGTGAADDSGLPNDRFFAVRPEGSVSTLKIQRTERGDSAVYLCASSAGTGGNEQFFGPGTRLTVL.